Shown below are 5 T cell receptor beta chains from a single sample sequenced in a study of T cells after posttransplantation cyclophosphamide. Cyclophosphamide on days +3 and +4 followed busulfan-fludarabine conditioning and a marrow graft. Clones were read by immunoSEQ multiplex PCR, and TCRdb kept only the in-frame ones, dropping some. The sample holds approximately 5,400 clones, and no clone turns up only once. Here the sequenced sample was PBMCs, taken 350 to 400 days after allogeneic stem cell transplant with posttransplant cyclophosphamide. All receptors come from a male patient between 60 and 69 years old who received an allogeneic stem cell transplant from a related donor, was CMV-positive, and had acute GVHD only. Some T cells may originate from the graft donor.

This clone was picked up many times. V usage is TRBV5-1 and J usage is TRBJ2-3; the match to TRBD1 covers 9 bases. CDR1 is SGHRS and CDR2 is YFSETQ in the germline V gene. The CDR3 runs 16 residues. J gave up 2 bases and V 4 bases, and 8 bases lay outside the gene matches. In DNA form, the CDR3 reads TGCGCCAGCAGCAAGGGACAGGGACCCTTCACAGATACGCAGTATTTT. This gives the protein CASSKGQGPFTDTQYF.

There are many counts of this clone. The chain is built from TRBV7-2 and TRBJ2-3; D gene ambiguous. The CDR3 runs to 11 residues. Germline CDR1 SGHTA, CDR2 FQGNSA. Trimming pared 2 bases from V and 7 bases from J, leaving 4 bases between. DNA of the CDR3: TGTGCCAGCAGCTTAACATATACGCAGTATTTT. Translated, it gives CASSLTYTQYF.

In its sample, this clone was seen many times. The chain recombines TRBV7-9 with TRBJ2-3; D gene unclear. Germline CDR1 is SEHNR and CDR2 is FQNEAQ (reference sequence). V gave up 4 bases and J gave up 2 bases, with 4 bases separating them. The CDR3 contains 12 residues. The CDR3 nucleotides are TGTGCCAGCAGCTCTTACACAGATACGCAGTATTTT. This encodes CASSSYTDTQYF.

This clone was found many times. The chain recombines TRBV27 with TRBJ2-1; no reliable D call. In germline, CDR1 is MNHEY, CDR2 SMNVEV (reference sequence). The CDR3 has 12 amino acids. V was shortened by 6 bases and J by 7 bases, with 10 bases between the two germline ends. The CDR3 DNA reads TGTGCCAGCAGCCCGACACGGAATGAGCAGTTCTTC. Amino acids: CASSPTRNEQFF.

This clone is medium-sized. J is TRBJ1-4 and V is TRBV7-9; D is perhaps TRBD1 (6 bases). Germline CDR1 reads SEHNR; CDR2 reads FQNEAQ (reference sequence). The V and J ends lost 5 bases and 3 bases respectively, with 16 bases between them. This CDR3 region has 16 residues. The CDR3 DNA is TGTGCCAGCAGCCACAACAGGGATAGGTCTAATGAAAAACTGTTTTTT. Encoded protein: CASSHNRDRSNEKLFF.